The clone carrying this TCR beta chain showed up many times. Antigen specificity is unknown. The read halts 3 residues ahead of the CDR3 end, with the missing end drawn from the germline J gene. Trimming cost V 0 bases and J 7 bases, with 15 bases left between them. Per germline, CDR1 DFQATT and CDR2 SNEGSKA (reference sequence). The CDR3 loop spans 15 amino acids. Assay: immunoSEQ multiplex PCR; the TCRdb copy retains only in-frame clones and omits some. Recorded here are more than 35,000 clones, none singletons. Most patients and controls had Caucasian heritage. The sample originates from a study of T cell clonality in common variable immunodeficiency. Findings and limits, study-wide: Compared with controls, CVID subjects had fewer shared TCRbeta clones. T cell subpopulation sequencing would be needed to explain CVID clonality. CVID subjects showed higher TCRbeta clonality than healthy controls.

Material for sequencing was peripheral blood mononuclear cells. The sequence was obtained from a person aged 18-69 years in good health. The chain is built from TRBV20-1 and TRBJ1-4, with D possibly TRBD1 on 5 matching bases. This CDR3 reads CSARDTGGGGEKLFF. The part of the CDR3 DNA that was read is TGCAGTGCTAGAGATACCGGGGGGGGAGGTGAAAAA.